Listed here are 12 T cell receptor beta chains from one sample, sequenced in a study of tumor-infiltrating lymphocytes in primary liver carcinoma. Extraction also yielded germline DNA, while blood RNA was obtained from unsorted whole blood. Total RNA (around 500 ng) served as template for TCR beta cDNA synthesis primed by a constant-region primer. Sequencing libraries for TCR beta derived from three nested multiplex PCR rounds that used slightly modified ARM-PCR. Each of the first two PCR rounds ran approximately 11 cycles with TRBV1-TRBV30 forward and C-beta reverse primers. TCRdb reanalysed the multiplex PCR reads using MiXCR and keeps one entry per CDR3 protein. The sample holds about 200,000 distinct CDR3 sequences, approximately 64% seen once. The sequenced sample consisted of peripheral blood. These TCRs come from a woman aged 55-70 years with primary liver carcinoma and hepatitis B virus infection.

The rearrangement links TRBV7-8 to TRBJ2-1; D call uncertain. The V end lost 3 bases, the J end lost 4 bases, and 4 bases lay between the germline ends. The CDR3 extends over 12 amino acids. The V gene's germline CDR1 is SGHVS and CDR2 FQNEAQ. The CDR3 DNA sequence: TGTGCCAGCAGCTTTCTTTACAATGAGCAGTTCTTC. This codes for CASSFLYNEQFF.

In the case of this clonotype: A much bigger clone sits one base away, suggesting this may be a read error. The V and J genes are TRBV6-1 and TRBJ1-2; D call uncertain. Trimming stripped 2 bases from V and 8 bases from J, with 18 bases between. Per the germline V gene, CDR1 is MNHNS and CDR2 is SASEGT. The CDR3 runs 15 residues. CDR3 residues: CASSENGMVSTGYTF. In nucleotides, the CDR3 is TGTGCCAGCAGTGAAAACGGAATGGTTTCTACCGGCTACACCTTC.

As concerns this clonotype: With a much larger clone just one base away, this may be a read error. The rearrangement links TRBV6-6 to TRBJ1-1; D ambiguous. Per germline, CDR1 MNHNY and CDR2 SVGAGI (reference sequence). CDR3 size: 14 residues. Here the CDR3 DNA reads TGTGTCAGCCGAAGACTGGCCTCGAACACTGAAGCTTTCTTT. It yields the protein CVSRRLASNTEAFF.

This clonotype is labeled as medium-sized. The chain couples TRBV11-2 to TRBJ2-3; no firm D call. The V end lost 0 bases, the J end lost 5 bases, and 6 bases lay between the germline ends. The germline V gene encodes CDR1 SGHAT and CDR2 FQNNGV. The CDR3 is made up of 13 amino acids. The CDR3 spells CASSLDREDTQYF. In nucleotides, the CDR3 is TGTGCCAGCAGCTTAGATCGTGAAGATACGCAGTATTTT.

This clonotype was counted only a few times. The CDR3 DNA reads as TGTGCCAGCAGCTTATCACCACTAGCGGGAGTACAGGATGAGCAGTTCTTC. Its protein is CASSLSPLAGVQDEQFF. The rearrangement uses TRBV11-2 and TRBJ2-1; 11 bases are shared with TRBD2. The CDR3 is 17 residues long. The V segment lost 2 bases and the J segment 8 bases; nucleotides outside the gene matches: 11. Per germline, CDR1 SGHAT and CDR2 FQNNGV. Full variable domain (remainder filled in from reference TRBV11-2 and TRBJ2-1): EAGVAQSPRYKIIEKRQSVAFWCNPISGHATLYWYQQILGQGPKLLIQFQNNGVVDDSQLPKDRFSAERLKGVDSTLKIQPAKLEDSAVYLCASSLSPLAGVQDEQFFGPGTRLTVL.

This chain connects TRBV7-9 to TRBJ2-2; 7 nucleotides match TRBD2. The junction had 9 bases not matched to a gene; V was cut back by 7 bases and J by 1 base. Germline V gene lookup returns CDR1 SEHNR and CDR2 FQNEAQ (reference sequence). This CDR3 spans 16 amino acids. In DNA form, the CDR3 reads TGTGCCAGCACGGACGGGACTACCATGAACACCGGGGAGCTGTTTTTT. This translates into CASTDGTTMNTGELFF.

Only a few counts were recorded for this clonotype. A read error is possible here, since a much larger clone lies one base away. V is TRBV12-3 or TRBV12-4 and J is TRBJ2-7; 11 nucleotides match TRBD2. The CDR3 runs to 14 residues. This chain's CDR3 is CASRPSGRSYEEYF. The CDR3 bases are TGTGCCAGCCGCCCTAGCGGGAGGTCCTACGAGGAGTACTTC.

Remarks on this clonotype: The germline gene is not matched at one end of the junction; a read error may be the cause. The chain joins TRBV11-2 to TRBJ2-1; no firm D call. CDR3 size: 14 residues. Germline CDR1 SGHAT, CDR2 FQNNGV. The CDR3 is CANSLATTSYEQFF. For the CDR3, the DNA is TGTGCCAACAGCTTAGCTACAACCTCCTACGAGCAGTTCTTC.

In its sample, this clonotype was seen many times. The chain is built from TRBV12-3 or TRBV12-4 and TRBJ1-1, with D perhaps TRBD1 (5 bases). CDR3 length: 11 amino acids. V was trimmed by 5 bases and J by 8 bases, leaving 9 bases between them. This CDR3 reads CASSRRTEAFF. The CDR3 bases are TGTGCCAGCAGTCGACGGACAGAAGCTTTCTTT.

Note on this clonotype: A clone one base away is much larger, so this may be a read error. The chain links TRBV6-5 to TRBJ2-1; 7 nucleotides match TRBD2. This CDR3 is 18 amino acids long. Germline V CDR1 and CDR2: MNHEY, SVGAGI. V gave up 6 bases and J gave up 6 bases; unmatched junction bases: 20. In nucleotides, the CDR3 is TGTGCCAGCAGCTTTACGTCTTCCCGGGAGGTGGTTTTCAATGAGCAGTTCTTC. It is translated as CASSFTSSREVVFNEQFF.

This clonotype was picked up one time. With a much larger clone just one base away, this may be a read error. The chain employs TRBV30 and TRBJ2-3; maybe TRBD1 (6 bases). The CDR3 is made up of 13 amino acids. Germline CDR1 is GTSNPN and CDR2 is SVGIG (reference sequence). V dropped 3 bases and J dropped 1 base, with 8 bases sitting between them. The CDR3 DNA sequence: TGTGCCTGGAGACAGGGTTGCACAGATACGCAGTATTTT. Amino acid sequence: CAWRQGCTDTQYF. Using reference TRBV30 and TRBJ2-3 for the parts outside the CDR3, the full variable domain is SQTIHQWPATLVQPVGSPLSLECTVEGTSNPNLYWYRQAAGRGLQLLFYSVGIGQISSEVPQNLSASRPQDRQFILSSKKLLLSDSGFYLCAWRQGCTDTQYFGPGTRLTVL.

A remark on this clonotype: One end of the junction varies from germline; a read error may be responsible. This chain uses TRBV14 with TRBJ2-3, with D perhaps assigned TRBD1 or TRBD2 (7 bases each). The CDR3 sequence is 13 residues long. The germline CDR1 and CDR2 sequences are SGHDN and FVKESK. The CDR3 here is CASSLAGGGTPYF. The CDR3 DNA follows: TGTGCCAGCAGCCTCGCAGGGGGGGGAACGCCGTATTTT.